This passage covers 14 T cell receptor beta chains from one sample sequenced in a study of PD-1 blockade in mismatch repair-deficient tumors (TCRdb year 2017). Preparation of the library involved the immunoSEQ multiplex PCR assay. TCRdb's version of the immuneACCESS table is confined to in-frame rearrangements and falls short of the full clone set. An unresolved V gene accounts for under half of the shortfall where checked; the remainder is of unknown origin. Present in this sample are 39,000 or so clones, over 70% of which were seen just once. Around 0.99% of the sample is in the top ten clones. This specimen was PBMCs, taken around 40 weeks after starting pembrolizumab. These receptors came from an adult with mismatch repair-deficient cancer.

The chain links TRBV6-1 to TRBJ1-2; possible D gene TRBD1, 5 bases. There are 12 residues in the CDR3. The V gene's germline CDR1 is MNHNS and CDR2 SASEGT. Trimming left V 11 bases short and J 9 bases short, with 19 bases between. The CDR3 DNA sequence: TGTGCCGCGACGGGACTTTGGGCGAGCTACACCTTC. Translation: CAATGLWASYTF.

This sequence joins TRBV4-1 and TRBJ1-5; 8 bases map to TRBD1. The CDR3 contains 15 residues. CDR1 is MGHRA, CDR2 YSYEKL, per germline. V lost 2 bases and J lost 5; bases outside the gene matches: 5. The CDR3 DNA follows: TGCGCCAGCAGCCAAATGACAGGGGCTGATCAGCCCCAGCATTTT. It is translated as CASSQMTGADQPQHF.

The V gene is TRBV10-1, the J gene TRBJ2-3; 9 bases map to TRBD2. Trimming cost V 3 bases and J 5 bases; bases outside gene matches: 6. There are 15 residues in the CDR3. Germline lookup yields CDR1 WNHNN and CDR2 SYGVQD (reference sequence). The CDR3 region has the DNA TGCGCCAGCAGTGAATCGTCTAGCGGGAAAGATACGCAGTATTTT. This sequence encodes CASSESSSGKDTQYF.

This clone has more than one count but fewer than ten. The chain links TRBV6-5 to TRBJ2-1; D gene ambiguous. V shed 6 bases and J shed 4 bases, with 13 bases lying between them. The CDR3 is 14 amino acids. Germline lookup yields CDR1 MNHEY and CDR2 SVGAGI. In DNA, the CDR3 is TGTGCCAGCAGAAACTACGAACCTTACAATGAGCAGTTCTTC. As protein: CASRNYEPYNEQFF.

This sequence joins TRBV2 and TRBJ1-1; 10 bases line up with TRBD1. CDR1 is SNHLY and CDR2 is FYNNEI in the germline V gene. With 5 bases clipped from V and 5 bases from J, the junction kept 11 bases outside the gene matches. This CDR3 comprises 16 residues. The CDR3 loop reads CASSLGLGQGRTEAFF. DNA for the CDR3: TGTGCCAGCAGTCTAGGGTTGGGACAGGGGCGAACTGAAGCTTTCTTT.

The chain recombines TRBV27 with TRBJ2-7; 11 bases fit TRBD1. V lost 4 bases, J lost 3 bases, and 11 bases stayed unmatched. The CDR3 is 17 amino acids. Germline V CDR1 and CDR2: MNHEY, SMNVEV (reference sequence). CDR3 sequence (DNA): TGTGCCAGCAGTTCCCCCCGGGACAGGGGGGGGTACTACGAGCAGTACTTC. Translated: CASSSPRDRGGYYEQYF.

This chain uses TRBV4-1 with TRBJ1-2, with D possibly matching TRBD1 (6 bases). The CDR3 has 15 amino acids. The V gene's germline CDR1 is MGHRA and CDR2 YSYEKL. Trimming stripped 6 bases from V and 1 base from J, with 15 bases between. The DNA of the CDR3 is TGCGCCAGCAGTTCGGAAGGACAGCTTAACTATGGCTACACCTTC. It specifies CASSSEGQLNYGYTF.

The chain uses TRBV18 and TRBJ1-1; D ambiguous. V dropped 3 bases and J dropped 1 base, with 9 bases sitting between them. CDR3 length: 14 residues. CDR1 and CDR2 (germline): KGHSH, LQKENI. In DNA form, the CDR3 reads TGTGCCAGCTCACCGACATTCCCGAACACTGAAGCTTTCTTT. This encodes CASSPTFPNTEAFF.

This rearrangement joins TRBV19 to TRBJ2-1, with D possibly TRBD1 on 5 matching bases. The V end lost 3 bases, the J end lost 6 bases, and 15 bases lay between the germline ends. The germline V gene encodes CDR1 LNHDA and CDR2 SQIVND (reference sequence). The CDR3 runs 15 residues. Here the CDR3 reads CASSMWSGPANEQFF. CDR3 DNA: TGTGCCAGTAGTATGTGGTCAGGGCCGGCCAATGAGCAGTTCTTC.

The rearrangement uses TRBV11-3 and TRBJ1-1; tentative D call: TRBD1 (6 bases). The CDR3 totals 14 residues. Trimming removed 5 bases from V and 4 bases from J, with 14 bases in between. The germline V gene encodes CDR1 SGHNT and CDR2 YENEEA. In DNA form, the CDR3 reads TGTGCCAGCAGCAAAAGGGGGGGGAGCACTGAAGCTTTCTTT. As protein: CASSKRGGSTEAFF.

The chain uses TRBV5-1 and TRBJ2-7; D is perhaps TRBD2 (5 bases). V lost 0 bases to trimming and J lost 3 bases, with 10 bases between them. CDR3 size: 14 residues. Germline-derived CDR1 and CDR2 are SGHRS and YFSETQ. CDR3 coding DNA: TGCGCCAGCAGCTTGGGGCATAGCGTCTACGAGCAGTACTTC. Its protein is CASSLGHSVYEQYF.

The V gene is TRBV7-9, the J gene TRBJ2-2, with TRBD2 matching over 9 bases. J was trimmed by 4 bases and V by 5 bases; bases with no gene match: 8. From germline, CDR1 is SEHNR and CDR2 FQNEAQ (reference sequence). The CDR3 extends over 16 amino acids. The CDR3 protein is CASSSWGGRGTGELFF. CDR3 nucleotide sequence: TGTGCCAGCAGCAGCTGGGGCGGGAGGGGCACCGGGGAGCTGTTTTTT.

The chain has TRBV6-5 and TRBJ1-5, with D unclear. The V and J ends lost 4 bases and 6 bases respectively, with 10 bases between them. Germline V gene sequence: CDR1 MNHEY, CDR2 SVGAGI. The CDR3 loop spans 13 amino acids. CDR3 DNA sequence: TGTGCCAGCAGTTCAAGCATTGGTCAGCCCCAGCATTTT. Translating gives CASSSSIGQPQHF.

The CDR3 loop reads CAWSVGRVVGGELFF. Here the CDR3 DNA reads TGTGCCTGGAGTGTAGGCAGGGTAGTCGGCGGGGAGCTGTTTTTT. This sequence joins TRBV30 and TRBJ2-2; D perhaps matches TRBD1 (5 bases). The V end was cut by 0 bases, the J end by 7 bases, with 15 bases between. Per the germline V gene, CDR1 is GTSNPN and CDR2 is SVGIG (reference sequence). The CDR3 has 15 amino acids.